Sequencing of this T cell receptor beta chain was carried out in a study of cytomegalovirus exposure and HLA in healthy donors. Primers: 60 Vbeta forward and 13 Jbeta reverse. Repertoires were generated with immunoSEQ multiplex PCR, while TCRdb's copy carries only in-frame clones and drops some. The sample comprises under 170,000 clones, about 60% of which are singletons, and roughly 6.8% rests with the top ten. This clone was detected a few times. An end of the junction differs from the germline gene, which may be a read error. The CDR3 runs 11 residues. Germline V gene data show CDR1 as SQVTM and CDR2 as ANQGSEA.

The receptor comes from a woman between 55 and 75 years old in good health and CMV-seropositive. Sequencing was performed on PBMCs. The chain combines TRBV29-1 with TRBJ2-5, with unresolved D. CDR3 region: CSVEAQKTQYF. CDR3 DNA: TGCAGCGTTGAAGCCCAAAAGACCCAGTACTTC.